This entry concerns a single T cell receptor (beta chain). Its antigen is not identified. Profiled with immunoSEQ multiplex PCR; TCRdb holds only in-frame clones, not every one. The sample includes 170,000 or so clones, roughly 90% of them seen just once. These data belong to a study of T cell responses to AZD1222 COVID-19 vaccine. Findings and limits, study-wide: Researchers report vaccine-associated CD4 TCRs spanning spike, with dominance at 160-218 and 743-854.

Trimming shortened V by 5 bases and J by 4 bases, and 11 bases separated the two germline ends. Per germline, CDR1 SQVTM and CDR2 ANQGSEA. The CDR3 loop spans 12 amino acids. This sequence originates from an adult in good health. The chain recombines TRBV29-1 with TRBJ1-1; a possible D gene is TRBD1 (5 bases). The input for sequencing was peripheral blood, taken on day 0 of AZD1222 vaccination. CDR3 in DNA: TGCAGCGTTCGGGCAGGGTTCACTGAAGCTTTCTTT. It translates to CSVRAGFTEAFF.